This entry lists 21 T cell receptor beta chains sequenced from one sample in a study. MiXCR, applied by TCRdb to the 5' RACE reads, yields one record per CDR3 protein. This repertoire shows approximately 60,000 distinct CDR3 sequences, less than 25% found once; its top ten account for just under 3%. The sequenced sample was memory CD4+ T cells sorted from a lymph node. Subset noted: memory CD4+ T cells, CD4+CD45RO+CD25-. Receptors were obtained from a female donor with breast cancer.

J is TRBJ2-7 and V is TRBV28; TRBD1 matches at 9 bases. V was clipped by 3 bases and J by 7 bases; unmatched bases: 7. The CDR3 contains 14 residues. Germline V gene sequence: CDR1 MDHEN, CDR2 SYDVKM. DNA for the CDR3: TGTGCCAGCAGTTTGACAGGGGGTTCGCGGGAGCAGTACTTC. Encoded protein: CASSLTGGSREQYF. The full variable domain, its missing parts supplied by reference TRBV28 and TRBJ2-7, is DVKVTQSSRYLVKRTGEKVFLECVQDMDHENMFWYRQDPGLGLRLIYFSYDVKMKEKGDIPEGYSVSREKKERFSLILESASTNQTSMYLCASSLTGGSREQYFGPGTRLTVT.

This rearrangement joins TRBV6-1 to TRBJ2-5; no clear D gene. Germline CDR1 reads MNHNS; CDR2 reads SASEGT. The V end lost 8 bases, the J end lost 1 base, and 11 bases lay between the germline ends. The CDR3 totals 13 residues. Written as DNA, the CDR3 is TGTGCCAGCCAGAAGGAAACCCAAGAGACCCAGTACTTC. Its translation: CASQKETQETQYF.

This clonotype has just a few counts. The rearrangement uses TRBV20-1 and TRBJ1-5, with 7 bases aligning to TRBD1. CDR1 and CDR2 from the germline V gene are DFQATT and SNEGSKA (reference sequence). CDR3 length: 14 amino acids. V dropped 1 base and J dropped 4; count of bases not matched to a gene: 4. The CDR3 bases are TGCAGTGCTAGAGCGGGACAGCGTAATCAGCCCCAGCATTTT. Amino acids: CSARAGQRNQPQHF.

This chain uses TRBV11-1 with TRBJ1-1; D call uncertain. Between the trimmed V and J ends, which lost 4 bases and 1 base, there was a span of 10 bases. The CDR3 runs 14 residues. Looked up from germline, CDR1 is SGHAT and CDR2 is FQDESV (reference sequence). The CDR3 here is CASSSGGWNTEAFF. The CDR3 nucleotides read TGTGCCAGCAGCTCCGGAGGGTGGAACACTGAAGCTTTCTTT.

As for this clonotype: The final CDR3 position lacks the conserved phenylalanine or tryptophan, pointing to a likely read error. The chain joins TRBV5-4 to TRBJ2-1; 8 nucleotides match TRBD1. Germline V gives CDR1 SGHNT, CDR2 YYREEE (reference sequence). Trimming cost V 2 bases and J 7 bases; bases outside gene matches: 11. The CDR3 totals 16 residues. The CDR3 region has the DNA TGTGCCAGCAGCTTCCCCCAGGGGGCGCGAGGGAATGAGCAGTTCTCC. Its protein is CASSFPQGARGNEQFS.

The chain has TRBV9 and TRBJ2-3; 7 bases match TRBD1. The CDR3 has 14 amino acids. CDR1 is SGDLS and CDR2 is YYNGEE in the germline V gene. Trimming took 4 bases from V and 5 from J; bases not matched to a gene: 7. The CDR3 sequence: CASSLQGLGDTQYF. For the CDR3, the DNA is TGTGCCAGCAGCTTACAGGGGCTTGGAGATACGCAGTATTTT. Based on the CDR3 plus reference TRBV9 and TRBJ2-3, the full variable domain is DSGVTQTPKHLITATGQRVTLRCSPRSGDLSVYWYQQSLDQGLQFLIQYYNGEERAKGNILERFSAQQFPDLHSELNLSSLELGDSALYFCASSLQGLGDTQYFGPGTRLTVL.

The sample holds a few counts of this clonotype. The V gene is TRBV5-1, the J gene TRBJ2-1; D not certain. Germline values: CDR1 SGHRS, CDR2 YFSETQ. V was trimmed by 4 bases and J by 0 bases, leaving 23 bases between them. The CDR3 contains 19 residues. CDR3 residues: CASSPLWGSSLRSYNEQFF. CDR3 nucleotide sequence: TGCGCCAGCAGCCCTCTTTGGGGATCCTCACTTCGCTCCTACAATGAGCAGTTCTTC.

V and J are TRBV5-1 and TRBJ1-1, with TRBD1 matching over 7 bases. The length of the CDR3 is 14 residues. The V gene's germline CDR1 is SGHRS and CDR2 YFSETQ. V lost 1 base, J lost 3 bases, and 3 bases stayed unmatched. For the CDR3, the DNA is TGCGCCAGCAGCTTGAGTGGGACAGACACTGAAGCTTTCTTT. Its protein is CASSLSGTDTEAFF.

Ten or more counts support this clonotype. The CDR3 DNA reads TGCAGCGTTAAAGCCTTCTCTGGGGCCGGTGAGCAGTTCTTC. This codes for CSVKAFSGAGEQFF. The chain is built from TRBV29-1 and TRBJ2-1; D may be TRBD1 (5 bases). Germline CDR1 reads SQVTM; CDR2 reads ANQGSEA. The CDR3 sequence is 14 residues long. V dropped 5 bases and J dropped 9 bases, with 20 bases sitting between them.

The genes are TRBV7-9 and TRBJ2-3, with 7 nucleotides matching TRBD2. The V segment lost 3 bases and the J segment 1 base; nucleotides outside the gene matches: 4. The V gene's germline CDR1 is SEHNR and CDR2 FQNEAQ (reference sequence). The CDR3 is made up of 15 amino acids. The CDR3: CASSFASGRTDTQYF. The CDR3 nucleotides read TGTGCCAGCAGCTTCGCTAGCGGCCGCACAGATACGCAGTATTTT.

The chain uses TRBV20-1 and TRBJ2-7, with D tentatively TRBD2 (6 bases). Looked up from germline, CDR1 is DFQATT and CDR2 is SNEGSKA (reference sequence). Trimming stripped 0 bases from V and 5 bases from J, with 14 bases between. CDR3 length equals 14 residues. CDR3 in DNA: TGCAGTGCTAGAGATGGGGGAGGTTCCCACGAGCAGTACTTC. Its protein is CSARDGGGSHEQYF.

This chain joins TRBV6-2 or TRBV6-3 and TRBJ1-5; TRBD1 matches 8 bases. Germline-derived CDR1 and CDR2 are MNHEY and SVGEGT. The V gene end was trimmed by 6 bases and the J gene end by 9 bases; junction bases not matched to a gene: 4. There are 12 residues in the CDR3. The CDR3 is CASRGDRRPQHF. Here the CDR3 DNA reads TGTGCCAGCAGAGGGGACAGGCGGCCCCAGCATTTT.

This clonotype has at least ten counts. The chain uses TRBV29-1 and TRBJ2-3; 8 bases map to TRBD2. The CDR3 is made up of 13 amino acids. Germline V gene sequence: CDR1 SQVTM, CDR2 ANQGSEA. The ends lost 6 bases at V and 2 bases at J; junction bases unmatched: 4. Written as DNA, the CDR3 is TGCAGCGTCGTCGGGGGGGCCACAGATACGCAGTATTTT. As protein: CSVVGGATDTQYF.

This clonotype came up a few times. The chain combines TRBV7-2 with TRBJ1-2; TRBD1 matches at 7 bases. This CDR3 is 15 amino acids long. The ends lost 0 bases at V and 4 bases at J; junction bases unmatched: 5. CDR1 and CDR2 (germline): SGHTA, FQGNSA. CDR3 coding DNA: TGTGCCAGCAGCTTAGCACCGGGACAGCCCTATGGCTACACCTTC. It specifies CASSLAPGQPYGYTF. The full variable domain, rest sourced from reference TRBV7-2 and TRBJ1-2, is GAGVSQSPSNKVTEKGKDVELRCDPISGHTALYWYRQSLGQGLEFLIYFQGNSAPDKSGLPSDRFSAERTGGSVSTLTIQRTQQEDSAVYLCASSLAPGQPYGYTFGSGTRLTVV.

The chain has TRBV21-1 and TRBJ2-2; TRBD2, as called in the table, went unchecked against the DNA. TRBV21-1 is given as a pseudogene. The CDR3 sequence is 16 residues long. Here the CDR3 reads CASGREKTVNTGELFF. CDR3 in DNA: TGTGCCAGCGGGCGGGAGAAAACCGTGAACACCGGGGAGCTGTTTTTT.

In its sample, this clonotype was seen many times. The CDR3 protein is CASSPSGVDYEQYF. DNA of the CDR3: TGTGCCAGCAGCCCCAGCGGCGTGGACTACGAGCAGTACTTC. The V gene is TRBV7-9, the J gene TRBJ2-7, with D tentatively TRBD2 (5 bases). CDR1 SEHNR and CDR2 FQNEAQ come from the germline V gene (reference sequence). V was shortened by 5 bases and J by 3 bases, with 14 bases between the two germline ends. The CDR3 sequence is 14 residues long.

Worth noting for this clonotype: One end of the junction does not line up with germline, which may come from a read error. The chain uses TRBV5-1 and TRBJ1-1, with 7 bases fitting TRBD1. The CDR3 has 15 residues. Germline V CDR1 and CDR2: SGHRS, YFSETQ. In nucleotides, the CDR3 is TGCGCCAGCAGCGTTATGTTAGGACAGGAGACTGGAGCTTTCTTT. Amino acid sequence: CASSVMLGQETGAFF.

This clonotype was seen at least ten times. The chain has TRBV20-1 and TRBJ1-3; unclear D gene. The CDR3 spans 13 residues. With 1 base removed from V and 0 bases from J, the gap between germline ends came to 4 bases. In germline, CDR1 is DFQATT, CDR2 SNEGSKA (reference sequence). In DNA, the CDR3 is TGCAGTGCTAGAGCGGGCTCTGGAAACACCATATATTTT. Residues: CSARAGSGNTIYF.

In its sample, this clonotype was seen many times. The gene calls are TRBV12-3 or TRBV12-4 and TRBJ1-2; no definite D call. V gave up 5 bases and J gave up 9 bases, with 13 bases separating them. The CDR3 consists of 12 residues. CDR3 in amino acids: CASSPADRSYTF. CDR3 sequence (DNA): TGTGCCAGCAGTCCAGCCGATAGGAGCTACACCTTC.

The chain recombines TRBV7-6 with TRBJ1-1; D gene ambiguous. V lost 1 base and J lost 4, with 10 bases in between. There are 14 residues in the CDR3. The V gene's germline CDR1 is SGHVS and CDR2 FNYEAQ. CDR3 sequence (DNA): TGTGCCAGCAGCTTAGAACACAAGGGCACTGAAGCTTTCTTT. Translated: CASSLEHKGTEAFF.

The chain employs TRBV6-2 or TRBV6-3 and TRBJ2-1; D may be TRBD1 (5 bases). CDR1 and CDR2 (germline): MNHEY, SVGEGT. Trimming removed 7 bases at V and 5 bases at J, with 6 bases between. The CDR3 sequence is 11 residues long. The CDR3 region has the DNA TGTGCCAGCACGGACAACAATGAGCAGTTCTTC. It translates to CASTDNNEQFF.